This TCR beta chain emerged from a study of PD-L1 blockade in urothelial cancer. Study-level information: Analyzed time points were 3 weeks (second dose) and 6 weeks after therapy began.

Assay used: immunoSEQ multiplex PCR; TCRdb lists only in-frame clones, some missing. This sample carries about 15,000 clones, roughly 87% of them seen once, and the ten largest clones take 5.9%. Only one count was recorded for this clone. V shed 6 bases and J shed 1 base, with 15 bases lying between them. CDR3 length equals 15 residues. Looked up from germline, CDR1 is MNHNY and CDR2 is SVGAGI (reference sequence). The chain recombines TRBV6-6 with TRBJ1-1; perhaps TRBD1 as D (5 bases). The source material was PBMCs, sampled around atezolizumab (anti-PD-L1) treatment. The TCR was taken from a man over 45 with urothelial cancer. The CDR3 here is CASSRTGFGNTEAFF. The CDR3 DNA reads TGTGCCAGCAGCCGTACAGGTTTTGGGAACACTGAAGCTTTCTTT.